This TCR beta chain was retrieved from a study of control samples from healthy donors and cancer patients (dated by TCRdb to the early 2020s). As to this clone: The clone's antigen remains unknown. No clone much larger than this one lies a single base away; base qualities are absent.

The CDR3 sequence holds 14 residues, the cysteine and phenylalanine included. Only CDR3 DNA remains: 42 bases, in frame from the first base. In the germline V gene, CDR1 corresponds to ENHRY and CDR2 to SYGVKD. V was cut back by 10 bases and J by 4 bases, leaving a gap of 17 bases between them. The protocol used for the library was the immunoSEQ multiplex PCR assay. TCRdb limited this immuneACCESS table to in-frame rearrangements with V and J called. A share of clones is missing; checked studies link under half to unresolved V genes, and the rest is unexplained. The sample table contains 150,000 to 200,000 clones; only one count was recorded for 85% to 95% of them. The top ten constitute approximately 1.5% of the sample.

This TCR was recovered from a man aged 18 to 30 in good health. The sequencing sample was made of blood. Recombination connected TRBV10-3 to TRBJ2-1; the D region is possibly TRBD1 or TRBD2, each matching across 5 bases. The nucleotides are TGTGCCACTCAGTTCGGGACGGAGTACAATGAGCAGTTCTTC. The encoded protein is CATQFGTEYNEQFF.